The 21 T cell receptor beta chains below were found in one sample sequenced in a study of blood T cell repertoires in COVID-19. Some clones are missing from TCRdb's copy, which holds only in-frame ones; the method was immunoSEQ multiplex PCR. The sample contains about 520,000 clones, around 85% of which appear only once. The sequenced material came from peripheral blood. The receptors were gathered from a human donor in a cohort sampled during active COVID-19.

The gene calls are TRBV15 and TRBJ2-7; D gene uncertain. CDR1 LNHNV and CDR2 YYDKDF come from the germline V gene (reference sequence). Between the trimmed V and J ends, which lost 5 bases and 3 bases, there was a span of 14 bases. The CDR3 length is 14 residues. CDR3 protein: CATSEALSIYEQYF. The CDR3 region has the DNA TGTGCCACCAGCGAGGCTTTATCAATCTACGAGCAGTACTTC.

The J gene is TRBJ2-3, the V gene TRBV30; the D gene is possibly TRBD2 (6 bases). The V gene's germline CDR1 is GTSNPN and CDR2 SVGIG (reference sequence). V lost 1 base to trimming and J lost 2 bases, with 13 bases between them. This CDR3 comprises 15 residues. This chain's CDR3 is CAWSESGGNTDTQYF. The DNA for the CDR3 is TGTGCCTGGAGTGAAAGCGGAGGGAACACAGATACGCAGTATTTT.

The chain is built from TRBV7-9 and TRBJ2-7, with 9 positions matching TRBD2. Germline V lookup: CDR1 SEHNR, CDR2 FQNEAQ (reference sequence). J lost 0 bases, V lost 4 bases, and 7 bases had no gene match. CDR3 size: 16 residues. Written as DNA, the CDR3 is TGTGCCAGCAGCTCTTCTAGCGGGACCTACTCCTACGAGCAGTACTTC. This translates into CASSSSSGTYSYEQYF.

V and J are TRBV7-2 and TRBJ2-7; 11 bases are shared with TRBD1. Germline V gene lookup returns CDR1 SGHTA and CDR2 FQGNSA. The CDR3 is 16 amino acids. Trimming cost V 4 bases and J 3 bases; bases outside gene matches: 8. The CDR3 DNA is TGTGCCAGCAGCTCTCGTCGGACAGGGGGCGGCTACGAGCAGTACTTC. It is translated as CASSSRRTGGGYEQYF.

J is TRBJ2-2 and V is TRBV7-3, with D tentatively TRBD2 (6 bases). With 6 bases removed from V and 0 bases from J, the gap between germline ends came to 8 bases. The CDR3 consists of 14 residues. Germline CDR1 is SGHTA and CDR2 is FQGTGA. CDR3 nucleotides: TGTGCCAGCAGAACTAGCTCGAACACCGGGGAGCTGTTTTTT. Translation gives CASRTSSNTGELFF. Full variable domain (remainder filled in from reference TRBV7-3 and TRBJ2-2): GAGVSQTPSNKVTEKGKYVELRCDPISGHTALYWYRQSLGQGPEFLIYFQGTGAADDSGLPNDRFFAVRPEGSVSTLKIQRTERGDSAVYLCASRTSSNTGELFFGEGSRLTVL.

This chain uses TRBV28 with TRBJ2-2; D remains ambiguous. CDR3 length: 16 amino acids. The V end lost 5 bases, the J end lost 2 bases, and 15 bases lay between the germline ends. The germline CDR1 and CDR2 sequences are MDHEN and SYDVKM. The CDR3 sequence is CASSGGAPSNTGELFF. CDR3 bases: TGTGCCAGCAGTGGCGGAGCTCCTTCCAACACCGGGGAGCTGTTTTTT. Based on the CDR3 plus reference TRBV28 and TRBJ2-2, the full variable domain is DVKVTQSSRYLVKRTGEKVFLECVQDMDHENMFWYRQDPGLGLRLIYFSYDVKMKEKGDIPEGYSVSREKKERFSLILESASTNQTSMYLCASSGGAPSNTGELFFGEGSRLTVL.

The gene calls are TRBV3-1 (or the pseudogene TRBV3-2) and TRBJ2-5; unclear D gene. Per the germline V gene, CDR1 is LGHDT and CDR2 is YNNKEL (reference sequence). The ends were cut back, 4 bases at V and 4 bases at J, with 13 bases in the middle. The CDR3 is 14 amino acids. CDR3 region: CASSPSVARETQYF. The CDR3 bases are TGTGCCAGCAGCCCCTCGGTAGCTCGAGAGACCCAGTACTTC.

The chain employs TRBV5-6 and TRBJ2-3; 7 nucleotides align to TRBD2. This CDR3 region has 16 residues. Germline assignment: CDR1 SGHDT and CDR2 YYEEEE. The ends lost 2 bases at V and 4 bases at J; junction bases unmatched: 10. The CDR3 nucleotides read TGTGCCAGCAGCTTTGGATGGAGAGCGGGACCAGATACGCAGTATTTT. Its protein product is CASSFGWRAGPDTQYF. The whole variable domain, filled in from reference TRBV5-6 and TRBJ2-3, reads DAGVTQSPTHLIKTRGQQVTLRCSPKSGHDTVSWYQQALGQGPQFIFQYYEEEERQRGNFPDRFSGHQFPNYSSELNVNALLLGDSALYLCASSFGWRAGPDTQYFGPGTRLTVL.

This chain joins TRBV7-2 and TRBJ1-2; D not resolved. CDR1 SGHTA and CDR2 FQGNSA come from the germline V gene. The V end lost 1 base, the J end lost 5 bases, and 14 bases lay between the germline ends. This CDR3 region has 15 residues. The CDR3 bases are TGTGCCAGCAGCTTAGGCCCAACACAACAATATGGCTACACCTTC. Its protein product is CASSLGPTQQYGYTF.

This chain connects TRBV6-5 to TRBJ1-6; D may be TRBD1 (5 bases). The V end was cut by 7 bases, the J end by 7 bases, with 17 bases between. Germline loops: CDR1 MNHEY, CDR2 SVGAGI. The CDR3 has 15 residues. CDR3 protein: CASIQSSAGNSPLHF. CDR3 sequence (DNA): TGTGCCAGCATTCAATCGTCGGCAGGGAATTCACCCCTCCACTTT.

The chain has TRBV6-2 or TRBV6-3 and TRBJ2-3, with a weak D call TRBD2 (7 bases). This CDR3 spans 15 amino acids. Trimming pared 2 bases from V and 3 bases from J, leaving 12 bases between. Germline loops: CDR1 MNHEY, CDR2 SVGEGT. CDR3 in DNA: TGTGCCAGCAGTTACGGGGGGGCGAGAACAGATACGCAGTATTTT. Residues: CASSYGGARTDTQYF.

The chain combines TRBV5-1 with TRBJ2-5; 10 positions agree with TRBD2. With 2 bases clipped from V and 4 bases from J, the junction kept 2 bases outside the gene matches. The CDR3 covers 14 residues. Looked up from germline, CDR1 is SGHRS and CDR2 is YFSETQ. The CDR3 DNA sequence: TGCGCCAGCAGCTTAGGACTAGCGGCAGAGACCCAGTACTTC. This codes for CASSLGLAAETQYF.

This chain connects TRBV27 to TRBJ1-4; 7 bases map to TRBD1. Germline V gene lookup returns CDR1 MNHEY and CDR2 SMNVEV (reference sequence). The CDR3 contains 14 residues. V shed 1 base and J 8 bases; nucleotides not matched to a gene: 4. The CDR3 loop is CASSLLGGREKLFF. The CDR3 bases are TGTGCCAGCAGTTTATTAGGGGGCAGGGAAAAACTGTTTTTT.

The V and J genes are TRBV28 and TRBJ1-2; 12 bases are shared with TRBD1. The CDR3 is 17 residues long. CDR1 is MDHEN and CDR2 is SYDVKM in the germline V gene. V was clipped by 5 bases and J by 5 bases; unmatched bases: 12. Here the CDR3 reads CASSLSVPGQGAYGYTF. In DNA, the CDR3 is TGTGCCAGCAGTCTCTCTGTCCCGGGACAGGGGGCTTATGGCTACACCTTC.

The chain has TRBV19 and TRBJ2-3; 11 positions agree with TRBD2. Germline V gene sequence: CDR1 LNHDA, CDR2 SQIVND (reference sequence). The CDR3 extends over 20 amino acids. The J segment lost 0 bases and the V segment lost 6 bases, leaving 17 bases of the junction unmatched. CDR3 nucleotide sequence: TGTGCCAGTAGGATACACGGACTAGCGGGTCCGGACGCTAGCACAGATACGCAGTATTTT. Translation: CASRIHGLAGPDASTDTQYF.

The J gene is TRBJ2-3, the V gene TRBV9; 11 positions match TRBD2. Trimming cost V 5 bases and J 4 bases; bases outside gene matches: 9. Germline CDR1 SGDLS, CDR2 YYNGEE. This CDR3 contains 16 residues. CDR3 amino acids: CASSPIIAGGADTQYF. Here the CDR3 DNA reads TGTGCCAGCAGTCCCATCATAGCGGGAGGGGCAGATACGCAGTATTTT.

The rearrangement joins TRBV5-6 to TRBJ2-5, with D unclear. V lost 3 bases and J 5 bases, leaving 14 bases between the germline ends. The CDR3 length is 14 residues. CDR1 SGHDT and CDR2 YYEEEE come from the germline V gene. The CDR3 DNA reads TGTGCCAGCAGCTCACCACAGATTCGGGAGACCCAGTACTTC. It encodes CASSSPQIRETQYF.

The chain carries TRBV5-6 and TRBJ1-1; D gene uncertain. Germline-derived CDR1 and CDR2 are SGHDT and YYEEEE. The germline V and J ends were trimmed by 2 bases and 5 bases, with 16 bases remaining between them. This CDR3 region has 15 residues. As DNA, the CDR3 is TGTGCCAGCAGCTTCCCCCCACCCGGGGATACTGAAGCTTTCTTT. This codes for CASSFPPPGDTEAFF.

The CDR3 coding sequence is TGTGCCAGCAGCTCGTGGAGGGTGTCCGGCTACACCTTC. It is translated as CASSSWRVSGYTF. The rearrangement joins TRBV3-1 (or the pseudogene TRBV3-2) to TRBJ1-2; D gene uncertain. The V end lost 5 bases, the J end lost 8 bases, and 15 bases lay between the germline ends. The germline gives CDR1 LGHDT, CDR2 YNNKEL (reference sequence). CDR3 size: 13 residues.

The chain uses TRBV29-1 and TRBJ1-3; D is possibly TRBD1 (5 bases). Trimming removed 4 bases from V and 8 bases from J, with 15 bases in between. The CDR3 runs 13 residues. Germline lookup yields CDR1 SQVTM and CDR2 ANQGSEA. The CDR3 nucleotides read TGCAGCGTTGGGAGGGACCCCGGGGACACCATATATTTT. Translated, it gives CSVGRDPGDTIYF.

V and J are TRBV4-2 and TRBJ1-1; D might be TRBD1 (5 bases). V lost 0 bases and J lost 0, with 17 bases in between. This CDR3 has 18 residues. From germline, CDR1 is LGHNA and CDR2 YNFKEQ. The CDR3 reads CASSQDYYGAKLNTEAFF. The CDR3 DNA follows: TGTGCCAGCAGCCAAGATTATTATGGGGCAAAATTGAACACTGAAGCTTTCTTT.